This T cell receptor (beta chain) was retrieved from a study of neurological immune-mediated disorders. This clonotype has at least ten counts. The CDR3 covers 12 residues. J lost 7 bases, V lost 6 bases, and 3 bases had no gene match. Each sequencing run yielded over 190 million TCR-beta sequences from 15-18 subjects. TCRdb called the 5' RACE reads again in MiXCR, with one record for every CDR3 protein. The profile shows about 50,000 distinct CDR3 sequences, roughly 17% of them singletons. This chain connects TRBV12-3 or TRBV12-4 to TRBJ2-1; TRBD1 agrees at 7 bases. This clonotype was obtained from a man between 60 and 75 years old in good health. Material: PBMCs. CDR3: CASSTRGNEQFF. The CDR3, as DNA: TGTGCCAGCAGCACCAGGGGGAATGAGCAGTTCTTC.